This TCR beta chain was sequenced for a study of T cells after yellow fever vaccination. Study-level results: Among primary-vaccination clones, most reappeared after the booster, at roughly 95% for CD4 and roughly 90% for CD8.

For this clonotype: Its antigen is undetermined.

In TCRdb, the 5' RACE reads were re-called with MiXCR into one record per CDR3 protein. This sample has about 630,000 distinct CDR3 sequences, with around 12% found just once. Looked up from germline, CDR1 is DFQATT and CDR2 is SNEGSKA (reference sequence). Trimming cost V 4 bases and J 6 bases; bases outside gene matches: 5. CDR3 length: 14 residues. The sequence derives from a man aged 30-40 years who received the YFV17D yellow fever vaccine. The V call is TRBV20-1, the J call TRBJ2-7; 14 positions match TRBD2. Sequencing used PBMCs, obtained on the day of the yellow fever booster vaccination. This CDR3 is CSATGLAGEIEQYF. For the CDR3, the DNA is TGCAGTGCTACGGGACTAGCGGGAGAGATCGAGCAGTACTTC.